The 14 T cell receptor beta chains below come from one sample, sequenced in a study of blood T cell repertoires in COVID-19. The assay was immunoSEQ multiplex PCR, and TCRdb's table has in-frame clones only and misses some. The sample records 200,000 to 250,000 clones, roughly 85% being singletons. The sample was PBMCs or T cells enriched from blood (not recorded which). The receptors derive from a woman aged 45-59 years with acute COVID-19.

This clone turned up a few times. This chain connects TRBV4-2 to TRBJ2-1; TRBD2 agrees at 11 bases. There are 17 residues in the CDR3. Germline V gives CDR1 LGHNA, CDR2 YNFKEQ. V lost 0 bases and J lost 6; bases outside the gene matches: 7. Written as DNA, the CDR3 is TGTGCCAGCAGCCAAGATGGGCCTAGCGGGGGGTCCAATGAGCAGTTCTTC. As protein: CASSQDGPSGGSNEQFF.

This clone came up once. CDR3 loop: CASSWGQASVTNEKLFF. In DNA, the CDR3 is TGCGCCAGCAGCTGGGGACAGGCGTCTGTAACTAATGAAAAACTGTTTTTT. This chain links TRBV5-1 with TRBJ1-4, with 8 bases matching TRBD1. V trimming: 3 bases; J trimming: 1 base; junction bases outside the gene matches: 8. Germline values: CDR1 SGHRS, CDR2 YFSETQ. This CDR3 spans 17 amino acids.

This chain connects TRBV14 to TRBJ2-1, with TRBD2 identical over 10 bases. Germline CDR1 SGHDN, CDR2 FVKESK. This CDR3 comprises 15 residues. V lost 4 bases and J lost 9; bases outside the gene matches: 9. The CDR3 reads CASSLLSGGAGEQFF. CDR3 bases: TGTGCCAGCAGCCTACTAAGCGGGGGGGCCGGTGAGCAGTTCTTC.

The rearrangement joins TRBV13 to TRBJ2-5, with 8 positions matching TRBD1. Germline CDR1 reads PRHDT; CDR2 reads FYEKMQ (reference sequence). V shed 5 bases, J shed 4 bases, and the junction held 3 bases outside the gene matches. This CDR3 contains 13 residues. This chain's CDR3 is CASSRQGRETQYF. Here the CDR3 DNA reads TGTGCCAGCAGCAGACAGGGGCGAGAGACCCAGTACTTC.

The V call is TRBV7-6, the J call TRBJ1-1; D possibly corresponds to TRBD1 (6 bases). Germline CDR1 is SGHVS and CDR2 is FNYEAQ. The CDR3 has 13 residues. The germline V and J ends were trimmed by 2 bases and 4 bases, with 8 bases remaining between them. Here the CDR3 reads CASSLQGTTEAFF. The CDR3 DNA follows: TGTGCCAGCAGCTTACAGGGGACCACTGAAGCTTTCTTT. The variable domain in full, completed from reference TRBV7-6 and TRBJ1-1, reads GAGVSQSPRYKVTKRGQDVALRCDPISGHVSLYWYRQALGQGPEFLTYFNYEAQQDKSGLPNDRFSAERPEGSISTLTIQRTEQRDSAMYRCASSLQGTTEAFFGQGTRLTVV.

The chain employs TRBV5-1 and TRBJ1-1, with 9 nucleotides matching TRBD1. With 0 bases clipped from V and 5 bases from J, the junction kept 5 bases outside the gene matches. Germline V gives CDR1 SGHRS, CDR2 YFSETQ. This CDR3 region has 15 residues. The DNA for the CDR3 is TGCGCCAGCAGCTTGGAACAGGGGGCGGGTACTGAAGCTTTCTTT. Translation: CASSLEQGAGTEAFF.

This clone was recorded many times. As DNA, the CDR3 is TGTGCCAGTAGTGCCCGGGGGGCTTTAGATACGCAGTATTTT. Protein product: CASSARGALDTQYF. V and J are TRBV19 and TRBJ2-3, with D tentatively TRBD2 (7 bases). V dropped 5 bases and J dropped 5 bases, with 14 bases sitting between them. The CDR3 has 14 residues. Looked up from germline, CDR1 is LNHDA and CDR2 is SQIVND (reference sequence).

This clone was seen a single time. This chain joins TRBV7-7 and TRBJ2-6; tentatively, D is TRBD2 (6 bases). V was pared by 5 bases and J by 2 bases, with 10 bases between. Germline V lookup: CDR1 SSHAT, CDR2 FNYEAQ (reference sequence). This CDR3 spans 15 amino acids. The CDR3 DNA reads as TGTGCCAGCAGCCCACCGGGGGCTGGGGCCAACGTCCTGACTTTC. This translates into CASSPPGAGANVLTF.

The rearrangement joins TRBV3-1 (or the pseudogene TRBV3-2) to TRBJ1-1; D is ambiguous. Trimming pared 2 bases from V and 9 bases from J, leaving 7 bases between. Germline CDR1 reads LGHDT; CDR2 reads YNNKEL (reference sequence). The CDR3 runs 11 residues. The CDR3 bases are TGTGCCAGCAGCCAATCCGAGAAAGCTTTCTTT. This gives the protein CASSQSEKAFF.

In its sample, this clone was seen a few times. The rearrangement joins TRBV11-1 to TRBJ1-1; D perhaps matches TRBD1 (5 bases). V was cut by 5 bases and J by 3 bases, with 13 bases left in between. Germline values: CDR1 SGHAT, CDR2 FQDESV (reference sequence). The CDR3 loop spans 14 amino acids. CDR3 nucleotide sequence: TGTGCCAGCAGCGGAGGCGGGGCCGACACTGAAGCTTTCTTT. Translated: CASSGGGADTEAFF. The variable domain in full, with the rest retrieved from reference TRBV11-1 and TRBJ1-1, is EAEVAQSPRYKITEKSQAVAFWCDPISGHATLYWYRQILGQGPELLVQFQDESVVDDSQLPKDRFSAERLKGVDSTLKIQPAELGDSAMYLCASSGGGADTEAFFGQGTRLTVV.

V is TRBV27 and J is TRBJ2-1, with D unclear. Trimming removed 0 bases at V and 4 bases at J, with 4 bases between. The V gene's germline CDR1 is MNHEY and CDR2 SMNVEV (reference sequence). CDR3 length equals 13 residues. Written as DNA, the CDR3 is TGTGCCAGCAGTTTATCCACATACAATGAGCAGTTCTTC. Translated: CASSLSTYNEQFF.

In this sample, this clone turned up a few times. The chain joins TRBV12-5 to TRBJ1-6; TRBD1 matches at 8 bases. Germline CDR1 and CDR2: LGHNT and FRNRAP. V trimming: 7 bases; J trimming: 1 base; junction bases outside the gene matches: 6. CDR3 length equals 16 residues. CDR3 sequence: CASALTGESYNSPLHF. DNA of the CDR3: TGTGCTAGTGCCCTGACAGGGGAGTCCTATAATTCACCCCTCCACTTT. The whole variable domain, remainder taken from reference TRBV12-5 and TRBJ1-6, is DARVTQTPRHKVTEMGQEVTMRCQPILGHNTVFWYRQTMMQGLELLAYFRNRAPLDDSGMPKDRFSAEMPDATLATLKIQPSEPRDSAVYFCASALTGESYNSPLHFGNGTRLTVT.

The count of this clone is one. This sequence joins TRBV7-9 and TRBJ1-2; 7 bases align to TRBD1. CDR1 is SEHNR and CDR2 is FQNEAQ in the germline V gene (reference sequence). The CDR3 is made up of 13 amino acids. V lost 3 bases to trimming and J lost 6 bases; unmatched junction nucleotides: 4. CDR3 in DNA: TGTGCCAGCAGCTTGCAAGGGGGCCATGGCTACACCTTC. This gives the protein CASSLQGGHGYTF.

The CDR3 coding sequence is TGTGCCAGCAGCTCAACCGGGACTCTCTCCTACAATGAGCAGTTCTTC. As protein: CASSSTGTLSYNEQFF. The chain joins TRBV7-8 to TRBJ2-1; a possible D gene is TRBD2 (6 bases). V was pared by 4 bases and J by 0 bases, with 13 bases between. The CDR3 has 16 residues. Germline loops: CDR1 SGHVS, CDR2 FQNEAQ.